A selection of T cell receptor beta chains follows, all from one sample in a study of blood T cell repertoires in COVID-19. Clones were sequenced by immunoSEQ multiplex PCR, and TCRdb holds only the in-frame ones, with some missing. Of about 70,000 clones in the sample, roughly 80% were seen once. The sample was peripheral blood. The receptors shown here come from a woman in her 70s with acute or convalescent COVID-19. Each CDR3 is given with its conserved first and last residue. A D gene is named only where the DNA matches it firmly. Rows give clone size only sometimes, using once, few, many, or a class for an expanded clone.

j_call clone_size v_call d_call cdr3_nt cdr3_aa
TRBJ1-3 - TRBV28 TRBD1 TGTGCCAGCAGTTTGGACAGGGTTCCTGGAAACACCATATATTTT CASSLDRVPGNTIYF
TRBJ1-5 - TRBV7-2 - TGTGCCAGCAGCTTAGCGTACGGGGGGGGTCAGCCCCAGCATTTT CASSLAYGGGQPQHF
TRBJ2-2 - TRBV6-5 - TGTGCCAGCAGCCCGGGACAGAACACCGGGGAGCTGTTTTTT CASSPGQNTGELFF
TRBJ2-1 - TRBV10-2 - TGCGCCAGCAGGGGCCCCCCCATCCGCTCCTACAATGAGCAGTTCTTC CASRGPPIRSYNEQFF
TRBJ2-1 - TRBV19 TRBD1 TGTGCCAGTAGTATAAGATCGGGACAGTACAATGAGCAGTTCTTC CASSIRSGQYNEQFF
TRBJ2-2 - TRBV5-4 TRBD1 TGTGCCAGCAGCCTGGCCGGGACAGTAAACACCGGGGAGCTGTTTTTT CASSLAGTVNTGELFF
TRBJ1-3 once TRBV28 - TGTGCCAGCAGTTTATTCGGCAGGGGAGGAAACACCATATATTTT CASSLFGRGGNTIYF
TRBJ1-6 once TRBV5-1 - TGCGCCAGCAGTCTACGCGGGCGGGGGGCAGATTCACCCCTCCACTTT CASSLRGRGADSPLHF
TRBJ1-4 - TRBV30 TRBD1 TGTGCCTGGAGTATGACAGGGTCTAGCGAAAAACTGTTTTTT CAWSMTGSSEKLFF
TRBJ1-2 - TRBV14 - TGTGCCAGCAGCCAAACGGGGGGAGCTAACTATGGCTACACCTTC CASSQTGGANYGYTF
TRBJ1-2 - TRBV7-2 - TGTGCCAGCAGCCTATCCCAGTTCGCGGGTTCCTATGGCTACACCTTC CASSLSQFAGSYGYTF
TRBJ1-3 few TRBV7-8 - TGTGCCAGCAGCTTAGAGGCCGACGGAGGGACTGGAAACACCATATATTTT CASSLEADGGTGNTIYF
TRBJ1-1 - TRBV5-1 - TGCGCCAGCAGCTTAGGGGGGGCAGACACTGAAGCTTTCTTT CASSLGGADTEAFF
TRBJ1-6 few TRBV2 - TGTGCCAGCAGAACAGGAGACTCTTCACCCCTCCACTTT CASRTGDSSPLHF
TRBJ2-1 - TRBV27 TRBD2 TGTGCCAGGTGGCTAGCGGGACCTCAGGGTGAGCAGTTCTTC CARWLAGPQGEQFF
TRBJ1-4 - TRBV2 - TGTGCCAGCAGCGACGGACCAGCCACTGGGAGGGCAACTAATGAAAAACTGTTTTTT CASSDGPATGRATNEKLFF